These 28 T cell receptor beta chains originate from one sample sequenced in a study of T cell repertoires in cytomegalovirus infection. TCRdb called the reads again in MiXCR, with one record for every CDR3 protein. The repertoire has more than 200,000 distinct CDR3 sequences, less than 9.5% of them found once; the top ten carry over 12%. Sequenced material: PBMCs. All receptors come from a human donor in good health (CMV status not recorded). Some clones in this sample may be carry-over from other donors' samples.

This clonotype was observed many times. The rearrangement links TRBV12-3 or TRBV12-4 to TRBJ2-7; TRBD2 might be the D (6 bases). This CDR3 is built from 15 residues. V lost 1 base, J lost 7 bases, and 17 bases lay in between. CDR3 DNA: TGTGCCAGCAGTTTAGGTGGAGGGACCCCTCGGGAGCAGTACTTC. It translates to CASSLGGGTPREQYF.

This clonotype has ten or more counts. This chain joins TRBV7-2 and TRBJ1-1; D remains ambiguous. V was clipped by 1 base and J by 3 bases, with 12 bases between them. Germline V gene data show CDR1 as SGHTA and CDR2 as FQGNSA. The CDR3 consists of 15 residues. CDR3 coding DNA: TGTGCCAGCAGCTTAGACCCAGGTACGCACACTGAAGCTTTCTTT. This translates into CASSLDPGTHTEAFF. Variable domain in full (rest from reference TRBV7-2 and TRBJ1-1): GAGVSQSPSNKVTEKGKDVELRCDPISGHTALYWYRQSLGQGLEFLIYFQGNSAPDKSGLPSDRFSAERTGGSVSTLTIQRTQQEDSAVYLCASSLDPGTHTEAFFGQGTRLTVV.

This clonotype has ten or more counts. The chain couples TRBV7-9 to TRBJ1-4; D gene unclear. The CDR3 sequence is 12 residues long. Per the germline V gene, CDR1 is SEHNR and CDR2 is FQNEAQ (reference sequence). The V end was cut by 4 bases, the J end by 4 bases, with 4 bases between. CDR3 amino acids: CASSSDNEKLFF. The CDR3 DNA reads TGTGCCAGCAGCTCTGATAATGAAAAACTGTTTTTT.

Ten or more counts support this clonotype. The V and J genes are TRBV7-9 and TRBJ1-4; D is uncertain. The CDR3 spans 12 residues. Germline CDR1 reads SEHNR; CDR2 reads FQNEAQ (reference sequence). Trimming shortened V by 5 bases and J by 8 bases, and 9 bases separated the two germline ends. The CDR3 coding sequence is TGTGCCAGCAGCCGACTCGACGAAAAACTGTTTTTT. It codes for CASSRLDEKLFF.

Ten or more counts support this clonotype. The chain combines TRBV19 with TRBJ1-5; possible D gene TRBD1, 5 bases. CDR3 size: 14 residues. V was pared by 2 bases and J by 3 bases, with 8 bases between. The V gene's germline CDR1 is LNHDA and CDR2 SQIVND (reference sequence). CDR3 region: CASSISGNNQPQHF. CDR3 in DNA: TGTGCCAGTAGTATATCAGGGAACAATCAGCCCCAGCATTTT.

This clonotype was observed at least ten times. The CDR3 sequence: CASSLTGGGQPQHF. CDR3 nucleotide sequence: TGTGCCAGCAGCCTAACAGGGGGCGGGCAGCCCCAGCATTTT. The chain employs TRBV6-2 or TRBV6-3 and TRBJ1-5; 9 bases line up with TRBD1. The CDR3 covers 14 residues. V shed 6 bases and J 7 bases; nucleotides not matched to a gene: 7. Germline V gene sequence: CDR1 MNHEY, CDR2 SVGEGT.

This clonotype was detected ten times or more. The chain has TRBV6-1 and TRBJ2-7, with no clear D. The germline V gene encodes CDR1 MNHNS and CDR2 SASEGT. The CDR3 loop spans 15 amino acids. V was shortened by 6 bases and J by 6 bases, with 21 bases between the two germline ends. CDR3 protein: CASSPGRSSHREQYF. CDR3 DNA sequence: TGTGCCAGCAGCCCCGGTCGCTCGTCCCACCGCGAGCAGTACTTC.

This clonotype was recorded at least ten times. The chain combines TRBV20-1 with TRBJ1-5, with D maybe TRBD1 (5 bases). The ends were cut back, 5 bases at V and 3 bases at J, with 20 bases in the middle. This CDR3 contains 16 residues. Germline CDR1 DFQATT, CDR2 SNEGSKA (reference sequence). DNA of the CDR3: TGCAGTGCTCCCACTGTGGGTGGAGGGGCCAATCAGCCCCAGCATTTT. It encodes CSAPTVGGGANQPQHF.

The gene calls are TRBV20-1 and TRBJ2-7; no firm D call. The CDR3 consists of 11 residues. The V gene lost 1 base and the J gene lost 4 bases, with 5 bases spanning the gap. CDR1 DFQATT and CDR2 SNEGSKA come from the germline V gene (reference sequence). The CDR3 region is CSARGKYEQYF. CDR3 DNA: TGCAGTGCTAGAGGGAAGTACGAGCAGTACTTC.

This clonotype was detected only a few times. The chain joins TRBV4-2 to TRBJ1-2; weak D call: TRBD1 (5 bases). The CDR3 has 17 residues. Trimming shortened V by 0 bases and J by 4 bases, and 18 bases separated the two germline ends. Germline V lookup: CDR1 LGHNA, CDR2 YNFKEQ. CDR3 coding DNA: TGTGCCAGCAGCCAAGATCTCGCGGGGGTGACACTCTATGGCTACACCTTC. It codes for CASSQDLAGVTLYGYTF.

This clonotype was recorded many times. The rearrangement links TRBV6-6 to TRBJ2-1; D ambiguous. Trimming shortened V by 0 bases and J by 2 bases, and 5 bases separated the two germline ends. The germline V gene has CDR1 MNHNY and CDR2 SVGAGI (reference sequence). This CDR3 comprises 14 residues. The CDR3 sequence: CASSYSRTYNEQFF. The CDR3 region has the DNA TGTGCCAGCAGTTACTCGAGGACCTACAATGAGCAGTTCTTC.

Ten or more counts support this clonotype. The rearrangement links TRBV7-8 to TRBJ2-1; 11 nucleotides match TRBD2. CDR1 and CDR2 (germline): SGHVS, FQNEAQ. The CDR3 has 16 amino acids. V gave up 5 bases and J gave up 5 bases; unmatched junction bases: 8. CDR3 protein: CASSLRGLADHNEQFF. DNA for the CDR3: TGTGCCAGCAGCCTAAGGGGACTAGCGGACCACAATGAGCAGTTCTTC.

The sample holds a few counts of this clonotype. The chain links TRBV7-8 to TRBJ2-7, with D possibly being TRBD1 or TRBD2 (5 bases each). Trimming took 3 bases from V and 5 from J, leaving 17 bases between them. The CDR3 is 15 residues long. CDR1 is SGHVS, CDR2 FQNEAQ, per germline. In DNA, the CDR3 is TGTGCCAGCAGCTTGGCCGGGACGATGGGGCACGAGCAGTACTTC. It encodes CASSLAGTMGHEQYF.

This clonotype was detected many times. The V and J genes are TRBV7-9 and TRBJ1-6, with D tentatively TRBD1 (6 bases). Trimming took 5 bases from V and 8 from J, leaving 13 bases between them. Germline lookup yields CDR1 SEHNR and CDR2 FQNEAQ (reference sequence). This CDR3 has 14 residues. This CDR3 is CASSPDRIDSPLHF. The DNA for the CDR3 is TGTGCCAGCAGCCCCGACAGGATAGATTCACCCCTCCACTTT. Variable domain in full (rest from reference TRBV7-9 and TRBJ1-6): DTGVSQNPRHKITKRGQNVTFRCDPISEHNRLYWYRQTLGQGPEFLTYFQNEAQLEKSRLLSDRFSAERPKGSFSTLEIQRTEQGDSAMYLCASSPDRIDSPLHFGNGTRLTVT.

This clonotype was detected ten times or more. The CDR3, as DNA: TGTGCCAGCAGCTCCGGACTTCAGAACACCGGGGAGCTGTTTTTT. Protein: CASSSGLQNTGELFF. The J gene is TRBJ2-2, the V gene TRBV7-8; possibly TRBD2 for D (5 bases). The V gene's germline CDR1 is SGHVS and CDR2 FQNEAQ. This CDR3 comprises 15 residues. Trimming removed 4 bases at V and 1 base at J, with 10 bases between.

This clonotype has ten or more counts. The V gene is TRBV7-2, the J gene TRBJ2-7; no definite D call. Germline lookup yields CDR1 SGHTA and CDR2 FQGNSA. The CDR3 runs 13 residues. V gave up 5 bases and J gave up 0 bases, with 8 bases separating them. CDR3 nucleotides: TGTGCCAGCAGCCCCGAACCCTCCTACGAGCAGTACTTC. It specifies CASSPEPSYEQYF.

The sample holds many counts of this clonotype. The CDR3 is CASSLFWTADQETQYF. CDR3 coding DNA: TGTGCCAGCAGTTTATTCTGGACGGCAGACCAAGAGACCCAGTACTTC. The chain recombines TRBV27 with TRBJ2-5; D call uncertain. V was pared by 1 base and J by 0 bases, with 12 bases between. CDR3 length: 16 amino acids. Germline V gives CDR1 MNHEY, CDR2 SMNVEV (reference sequence).

This clonotype was seen a handful of times. J is TRBJ2-7 and V is TRBV28; a weak D match, TRBD1 (5 bases). Trimming pared 2 bases from V and 4 bases from J, leaving 12 bases between. The CDR3 is made up of 14 amino acids. The germline V gene has CDR1 MDHEN and CDR2 SYDVKM. The CDR3 DNA reads TGTGCCAGCAGTTTACAGGGTGCTAGGTACGAGCAGTACTTC. Translating it yields CASSLQGARYEQYF.

Only a few counts were recorded for this clonotype. The genes are TRBV11-2 and TRBJ2-1; perhaps TRBD2 as D (6 bases). The germline CDR1 and CDR2 sequences are SGHAT and FQNNGV. The CDR3 loop spans 15 amino acids. Trimming removed 4 bases at V and 6 bases at J, with 16 bases between. The CDR3 region has the DNA TGTGCCAGCAGCTCGGGACTTTCCAGTGGCAATGAGCAGTTCTTC. Protein sequence: CASSSGLSSGNEQFF.

Ten or more counts support this clonotype. The V call is TRBV28, the J call TRBJ1-6; possibly TRBD1 for D (5 bases). The germline V gene encodes CDR1 MDHEN and CDR2 SYDVKM. There are 14 residues in the CDR3. V gave up 3 bases and J gave up 7 bases, with 10 bases separating them. The CDR3 sequence is CASSLWQGNSPLHF. The CDR3, as DNA: TGTGCCAGCAGTTTGTGGCAGGGAAATTCACCCCTCCACTTT.

This clonotype was picked up many times. This chain joins TRBV7-2 and TRBJ1-4; no reliable D call. V shed 0 bases and J shed 0 bases, with 8 bases lying between them. Germline V lookup: CDR1 SGHTA, CDR2 FQGNSA. The CDR3 length is 16 residues. The CDR3 here is CASSLALLATNEKLFF. For the CDR3, the DNA is TGTGCCAGCAGCTTAGCCCTCCTTGCAACTAATGAAAAACTGTTTTTT.

This clonotype was detected ten times or more. At one end, the junction sequence differs from germline, possibly due to a read error. The rearrangement joins TRBV5-1 to TRBJ1-1; the match to TRBD1 covers 8 bases. The CDR3 runs to 14 residues. The germline V gene encodes CDR1 SGHRS and CDR2 YFSETQ. The CDR3 sequence: CASSSGTGNTEAFF. CDR3 nucleotides: TGTGCCAGCAGTTCTGGGACAGGGAACACTGAAGCTTTCTTT.

This clonotype has a handful of counts. The chain links TRBV25-1 to TRBJ2-5; no reliable D call. The CDR3 extends over 11 amino acids. With 3 bases removed from V and 3 bases from J, the gap between germline ends came to 2 bases. Germline CDR1 reads MGHDK; CDR2 reads SYGVNS. The CDR3 sequence is CASSDKETQYF. CDR3 bases: TGTGCCAGCAGTGATAAAGAGACCCAGTACTTC.

The table lists this clonotype with many counts. The chain couples TRBV27 to TRBJ2-3; D gene ambiguous. This CDR3 is 12 amino acids long. V lost 0 bases and J 9 bases, leaving 7 bases between the germline ends. Germline V gene data show CDR1 as MNHEY and CDR2 as SMNVEV (reference sequence). The CDR3 nucleotides are TGTGCCAGCAGTTTATCAACAGTCACGCAGTATTTT. This encodes CASSLSTVTQYF.

This clonotype was seen many times. This chain uses TRBV7-8 with TRBJ2-6; unclear D gene. The CDR3 consists of 15 residues. Germline V gene data show CDR1 as SGHVS and CDR2 as FQNEAQ. V gave up 5 bases and J gave up 2 bases, with 10 bases separating them. CDR3: CASSPIGPGANVLTF. DNA of the CDR3: TGTGCCAGCAGCCCAATCGGTCCTGGGGCCAACGTCCTGACTTTC.

V usage is TRBV10-2 and J usage is TRBJ2-7, with 8 bases identical to TRBD2. Germline V CDR1 and CDR2: WSHSY, SAAADI. The CDR3 contains 14 residues. J gave up 4 bases and V 6 bases, and 8 bases lay outside the gene matches. The CDR3 sequence is CASRVLAAKYEQYF. CDR3 nucleotides: TGCGCCAGCAGAGTACTAGCGGCCAAGTACGAGCAGTACTTC.

This clonotype was counted ten times or more. The chain joins TRBV7-2 to TRBJ2-1; 9 bases are shared with TRBD2. The CDR3 is 13 residues long. With V trimmed by 0 bases and J by 16 bases, 7 bases remained unmatched. Germline V gives CDR1 SGHTA, CDR2 FQGNSA. CDR3 in DNA: TGTGCCAGCAGCTTAGCGCGAGCGGGAGGCGGCTTCTTC. This translates into CASSLARAGGGFF.

This clonotype came up many times. The gene calls are TRBV7-3 and TRBJ2-1, with 9 bases matching TRBD1. This CDR3 is built from 16 residues. CDR1 is SGHTA and CDR2 is FQGTGA in the germline V gene. The J segment lost 7 bases and the V segment lost 5 bases, leaving 12 bases of the junction unmatched. CDR3 in amino acids: CASSETGGIPRNEQFF. CDR3 in DNA: TGTGCCAGCAGCGAGACAGGGGGGATTCCTAGAAATGAGCAGTTCTTC.